This T cell receptor beta chain came from a study of spatial heterogeneity in lung cancer. Study as a whole: PBMC samples from follow-up, where available, were sequenced a median of approximately 24 months after resection.

This clonotype was recorded many times. No antigen is known for it. Time point given: blood at routine non-recurrence follow-up after resection. No cells were sorted before sequencing. The whole RNA sequenced was extracted from tumor, nontumor lung or frozen PBMC. Germline loops: CDR1 SEHNR, CDR2 FQNEAQ (reference sequence). V lost 3 bases to trimming and J lost 7 bases, with 25 bases between them. This CDR3 contains 18 residues. TCRdb ran MiXCR on the 5' RACE reads and lists one entry per CDR3 protein. Of 40,000 to 50,000 distinct CDR3 sequences listed, about 10% were seen once; the top ten hold approximately 17%. Study-wide findings and caveats: Ubiquitous expanded tumor TCRs surfaced in blood more at resection than they did at follow-up.

This TCR was sampled from a female donor with early-stage non-small cell lung cancer. The sequenced sample was PBMCs, obtained at follow-up. The chain is built from TRBV7-9 and TRBJ2-1, with D perhaps TRBD1 (6 bases). In nucleotides, the CDR3 is TGTGCCAGCAGCTTGGGGCAGGGGAGTTCGTCTCGGTGGAATGAGCAGTTCTTC. As protein: CASSLGQGSSSRWNEQFF.